This T cell receptor beta chain was profiled in a study of early T cells in non-severe SARS-CoV-2 infection. Study results and limitations: Lookups in VDJdb leaned toward anti-spike CD8 responses and missed private and CD4 specificities.

The CDR3 spans 14 residues. The germline V and J ends were trimmed by 6 bases and 2 bases, with 14 bases remaining between them. Germline-derived CDR1 and CDR2 are SGHRS and YFSETQ. On this clonotype itself: What it binds is unknown.

Individual cDNA molecules carried attached unique molecular identifiers. Using its own MiXCR run on the 5' RACE reads, TCRdb lists one record per CDR3 protein. The data contain some 81,000 distinct CDR3 sequences, more than 9% of them singletons. The V call is TRBV5-1, the J call TRBJ2-5; D is perhaps TRBD1 or TRBD2 (6 bases each). The sequence was collected from an adult who was a healthcare worker with PCR-confirmed SARS-CoV-2 infection or an uninfected control (not recorded which). Sequences were obtained from whole blood. Written as DNA, the CDR3 is TGCGCCAGCACCCTCCGGGGGACACAAGAGACCCAGTACTTC. It yields the protein CASTLRGTQETQYF.